This T cell receptor beta chain stems from a study of T cell responses to AZD1222 COVID-19 vaccine. At the level of the study: Both about-4-week and about-12-week second-dose recipients were combined. Study findings and constraints: A reported finding is that nearly half of spike-specific TCRs target unmutated variant regions. A rise in Spike-specific TCR breadth and depth followed two AZD1222 doses. Possibly, clonal diversity was underestimated; donors were largely white British and included more females.

TCRdb keeps only in-frame clones here, not all; method: immunoSEQ multiplex PCR. Among 68,000 or so clones listed, about nine tenths were seen once. Note on this clone: What it recognizes is unknown.

This sequence originates from an adult in good health. Sequenced here: peripheral blood, sampled on day 0 of AZD1222 vaccination.

CDR3 residues: CASSLIGGTSGNYNEQFF. For the CDR3, the DNA is TGCGCCAGCAGCTTGATAGGCGGGACTAGCGGGAACTACAATGAGCAGTTCTTC. The genes are TRBV5-1 and TRBJ2-1; 13 nucleotides align to TRBD2. With V trimmed by 1 base and J by 3 bases, 7 bases remained unmatched. CDR3 length: 18 amino acids. CDR1 is SGHRS and CDR2 is YFSETQ in the germline V gene.